These 29 T cell receptor beta chains were all obtained from the same sample, sequenced in a study of blood T cell repertoires in COVID-19. Method: immunoSEQ multiplex PCR; TCRdb's copy keeps in-frame clones and lacks some. The sample has approximately 350,000 clones, 88% seen once. Sequencing used peripheral blood. These receptors originate from a woman aged 70-85 years with COVID-19, enrolled during active disease.

The rearrangement uses TRBV6-6 and TRBJ2-5; no firm D call. CDR1 and CDR2 (germline): MNHNY, SVGAGI (reference sequence). The CDR3 is 14 amino acids. V lost 2 bases and J 2 bases, leaving 9 bases between the germline ends. The CDR3 sequence: CASSYAALQETQYF. CDR3 nucleotide sequence: TGTGCCAGCAGTTACGCGGCACTTCAAGAGACCCAGTACTTC.

The rearrangement uses TRBV7-2 and TRBJ1-2, with D perhaps matching TRBD1 (6 bases). CDR1 SGHTA and CDR2 FQGNSA come from the germline V gene. The CDR3 length is 13 residues. The ends were cut back, 5 bases at V and 8 bases at J, with 15 bases in the middle. Written as DNA, the CDR3 is TGTGCCAGCAGCGTACAATCAGGGGCAGGCTACACCTTC. It translates to CASSVQSGAGYTF.

This clone was seen a single time. Distinct nucleotide sequences in the sample also encode this CDR3. The V and J genes are TRBV5-6 and TRBJ2-7, with TRBD1 matching over 9 bases. V was pared by 2 bases and J by 4 bases, with 4 bases of the junction left unmatched. Germline V gene lookup returns CDR1 SGHDT and CDR2 YYEEEE. This CDR3 spans 14 amino acids. The CDR3 DNA is TGTGCCAGCAGCTTTGGGACAGGGTCTTACGAGCAGTACTTC. Its protein is CASSFGTGSYEQYF.

The genes are TRBV28 and TRBJ1-1, with 7 nucleotides matching TRBD1. V was pared by 8 bases and J by 9 bases, with 15 bases of the junction left unmatched. The CDR3 extends over 14 amino acids. CDR1 is MDHEN and CDR2 is SYDVKM in the germline V gene. CDR3 in DNA: TGTGCCAGCGGATCCGGGACAGTCTCGACTAAAGCTTTCTTT. This sequence encodes CASGSGTVSTKAFF.

This clone was seen only once. V is TRBV11-2 and J is TRBJ1-4; unclear D gene. The CDR3 is 17 amino acids. V was cut by 1 base and J by 3 bases, with 15 bases left in between. The germline CDR1 and CDR2 sequences are SGHAT and FQNNGV. The CDR3 is CASSLGFVAGANEKLFF. CDR3 DNA: TGTGCCAGCAGCTTAGGGTTCGTGGCAGGCGCTAATGAAAAACTGTTTTTT.

This clone was seen a single time. The rearrangement uses TRBV6-5 and TRBJ1-5; D may be TRBD1 (6 bases). CDR3 length: 15 residues. V was clipped by 7 bases and J by 5 bases, with 18 bases between them. CDR1 is MNHEY and CDR2 is SVGAGI in the germline V gene. The CDR3 region is CASTPREGGHQPQHF. In DNA form, the CDR3 reads TGTGCCAGCACCCCAAGGGAGGGGGGTCATCAGCCCCAGCATTTT.

The V gene is TRBV6-5, the J gene TRBJ1-1; 9 bases match TRBD1. Germline values: CDR1 MNHEY, CDR2 SVGAGI. This CDR3 has 13 residues. The V segment lost 4 bases and the J segment 5 bases; nucleotides outside the gene matches: 2. This chain's CDR3 is CASSSDRGTEAFF. The CDR3 region has the DNA TGTGCCAGCAGTTCCGACAGGGGGACTGAAGCTTTCTTT.

The rearrangement links TRBV27 to TRBJ1-1, with 9 positions matching TRBD1. Germline V gene data show CDR1 as MNHEY and CDR2 as SMNVEV (reference sequence). J lost 7 bases, V lost 0 bases, and 6 bases had no gene match. There are 15 residues in the CDR3. Here the CDR3 reads CASSLSPTGGSEAFF. CDR3 nucleotides: TGTGCCAGCAGTTTATCGCCCACAGGGGGCAGTGAAGCTTTCTTT.

The gene calls are TRBV6-5 and TRBJ1-2; 7 bases agree with TRBD1. The ends lost 2 bases at V and 8 bases at J; junction bases unmatched: 11. This CDR3 contains 15 residues. CDR1 is MNHEY, CDR2 SVGAGI, per germline. The CDR3 loop reads CASSYRLTGSGGYTF. The CDR3 nucleotides read TGTGCCAGCAGTTACCGCCTGACAGGGTCGGGAGGCTACACCTTC.

The rearrangement joins TRBV7-2 to TRBJ1-5, with D perhaps TRBD1 (5 bases). Germline V gene sequence: CDR1 SGHTA, CDR2 FQGNSA. The V end lost 2 bases, the J end lost 5 bases, and 10 bases lay between the germline ends. The CDR3 is made up of 14 amino acids. The CDR3 bases are TGTGCCAGCAGCTTAAGGGGTGGGGATCAGCCCCAGCATTTT. As protein: CASSLRGGDQPQHF.

V and J are TRBV9 and TRBJ2-3, with 10 bases fitting TRBD2. The CDR3 extends over 15 amino acids. The junction had 2 bases not matched to a gene; V was cut back by 4 bases and J by 0 bases. Germline assignment: CDR1 SGDLS and CDR2 YYNGEE. The CDR3 DNA sequence: TGTGCCAGCAGCCCTAGCGGGGGAAGCACAGATACGCAGTATTTT. The encoded protein is CASSPSGGSTDTQYF.

V and J are TRBV28 and TRBJ1-5, with TRBD1 matching 9 bases. This CDR3 has 15 amino acids. From germline, CDR1 is MDHEN and CDR2 SYDVKM. The V segment lost 2 bases and the J segment 7 bases; nucleotides outside the gene matches: 6. The CDR3 spells CASSLTGQGQQPQHF. For the CDR3, the DNA is TGTGCCAGCAGTTTAACGGGACAGGGTCAACAGCCCCAGCATTTT.

This chain links TRBV10-3 with TRBJ1-2, with D perhaps TRBD1 (6 bases). Germline V CDR1 and CDR2: ENHRY, SYGVKD. The CDR3 sequence is 12 residues long. Trimming cost V 4 bases and J 7 bases, with 10 bases left between them. The CDR3 here is CAISVQGSGYTF. In nucleotides, the CDR3 is TGTGCCATCAGTGTTCAGGGGTCTGGCTACACCTTC.

The gene calls are TRBV3-1 (or the pseudogene TRBV3-2) and TRBJ1-3; D gene uncertain. V gave up 0 bases and J gave up 1 base, with 13 bases separating them. The CDR3 sequence is 17 residues long. CDR1 and CDR2 from the germline V gene are LGHDT and YNNKEL (reference sequence). CDR3 residues: CASSQEGLRLSGNTIYF. The DNA for the CDR3 is TGTGCCAGCAGCCAAGAAGGTTTGAGGCTATCTGGAAACACCATATATTTT.

This chain's CDR3 is CASSSRGRGTEAFF. Here the CDR3 DNA reads TGTGCCAGCAGCTCAAGGGGCAGGGGAACTGAAGCTTTCTTT. The V call is TRBV7-6, the J call TRBJ1-1; TRBD1 is a possible D gene (6 bases). Germline V gives CDR1 SGHVS, CDR2 FNYEAQ. The CDR3 totals 14 residues. Trimming pared 4 bases from V and 5 bases from J, leaving 14 bases between.

This clone was picked up one time. The chain joins TRBV6-5 to TRBJ2-5, with D uncertain. The CDR3 sequence is 14 residues long. V shed 8 bases and J shed 6 bases, with 19 bases lying between them. Germline lookup yields CDR1 MNHEY and CDR2 SVGAGI. This chain's CDR3 is CASRFSESAKTQYF. The CDR3 DNA is TGTGCCAGCCGGTTTAGTGAGAGTGCGAAGACCCAGTACTTC.

The chain has TRBV5-8 and TRBJ2-1; D not resolved. Trimming removed 3 bases at V and 7 bases at J, with 8 bases between. This CDR3 is built from 12 residues. Germline V gives CDR1 SGHTS, CDR2 YDEGEE. The CDR3 region is CASSSHRNEQFF. The CDR3 DNA reads TGTGCCAGCAGCTCTCATCGGAATGAGCAGTTCTTC.

The chain combines TRBV4-3 with TRBJ1-6; D gene uncertain. Germline V gives CDR1 LGHNA, CDR2 YSLEER. V was shortened by 8 bases and J by 6 bases, with 11 bases between the two germline ends. The CDR3 consists of 13 residues. In nucleotides, the CDR3 is TGCGCCAGCGGTGACACTTTTAATTCACCCCTCCACTTT. Its translation is CASGDTFNSPLHF.

The chain uses TRBV28 and TRBJ1-1; D is ambiguous. Germline-derived CDR1 and CDR2 are MDHEN and SYDVKM. The CDR3 runs to 13 residues. V lost 2 bases, J lost 4 bases, and 8 bases lay in between. The CDR3 DNA sequence: TGTGCCAGCAGTTTAGGAGGTCCCACTGAAGCTTTCTTT. Its protein is CASSLGGPTEAFF. The variable domain in full, completed from reference TRBV28 and TRBJ1-1, reads DVKVTQSSRYLVKRTGEKVFLECVQDMDHENMFWYRQDPGLGLRLIYFSYDVKMKEKGDIPEGYSVSREKKERFSLILESASTNQTSMYLCASSLGGPTEAFFGQGTRLTVV.

Only a few counts were recorded for this clone. The V gene is TRBV7-2, the J gene TRBJ1-5; maybe TRBD1 (6 bases). Germline lookup yields CDR1 SGHTA and CDR2 FQGNSA. The V end lost 5 bases, the J end lost 3 bases, and 14 bases lay between the germline ends. The length of the CDR3 is 15 residues. The CDR3 DNA follows: TGTGCCAGCAGCCCAGGGGCAGCGAACAATCAGCCCCAGCATTTT. Translating gives CASSPGAANNQPQHF.

The rearrangement joins TRBV28 to TRBJ1-5; TRBD1 aligns across 7 bases. Germline trimming cut 6 bases from V and 6 bases from J; bases unmatched to any gene: 11. Germline lookup yields CDR1 MDHEN and CDR2 SYDVKM. The CDR3 is made up of 15 amino acids. The CDR3 DNA reads TGTGCCAGCAGCATACAACAGGGGTGGGCTCAGCCCCAGCATTTT. Its protein product is CASSIQQGWAQPQHF.

This sequence joins TRBV5-1 and TRBJ2-7, with D perhaps matching TRBD2 (6 bases). The germline V gene has CDR1 SGHRS and CDR2 YFSETQ. The CDR3 has 15 amino acids. Trimming removed 0 bases at V and 3 bases at J, with 13 bases between. DNA of the CDR3: TGCGCCAGCAGCTTGGGGCCTAGCGCTAACTACGAGCAGTACTTC. Translation gives CASSLGPSANYEQYF.

In its sample, this clone was seen a few times. The chain combines TRBV19 with TRBJ1-2; TRBD1 matches at 11 bases. Germline V gives CDR1 LNHDA, CDR2 SQIVND (reference sequence). There are 16 residues in the CDR3. V shed 5 bases and J 7 bases; nucleotides not matched to a gene: 12. The CDR3 DNA reads TGTGCCAGTAGTGCCCCCGGACAGGGGGCGGCTTTTGGCTACACCTTC. This encodes CASSAPGQGAAFGYTF.

The chain employs TRBV18 and TRBJ2-1; D possibly corresponds to TRBD2 (6 bases). Germline CDR1 is KGHSH and CDR2 is LQKENI. V lost 3 bases and J lost 4, with 16 bases in between. The CDR3 is 16 amino acids. The CDR3 DNA is TGTGCCAGCTCACCGTCCACGGGCGCGGGGTACAATGAGCAGTTCTTC. Translating gives CASSPSTGAGYNEQFF.

This chain uses TRBV28 with TRBJ2-7; no reliable D call. This CDR3 comprises 15 residues. Trimming took 2 bases from V and 0 from J, leaving 11 bases between them. Germline V gives CDR1 MDHEN, CDR2 SYDVKM. The chain's CDR3 is CASSLPGGVSYEQYF. The CDR3 DNA is TGTGCCAGCAGTTTACCCGGCGGAGTCTCCTACGAGCAGTACTTC.

The rearrangement joins TRBV10-2 to TRBJ2-3; tentatively, D is TRBD2 (7 bases). Germline V gene data show CDR1 as WSHSY and CDR2 as SAAADI. The CDR3 has 17 amino acids. With 4 bases removed from V and 4 bases from J, the gap between germline ends came to 21 bases. The CDR3 is CASSGVAGAPTADTQYF. The CDR3, as DNA: TGCGCCAGCAGTGGGGTGGCGGGGGCCCCGACCGCAGATACGCAGTATTTT.

The chain is built from TRBV2 and TRBJ1-5, with no clear D. The germline gives CDR1 SNHLY, CDR2 FYNNEI. Trimming left V 7 bases short and J 2 bases short, with 15 bases between. This CDR3 spans 15 amino acids. DNA for the CDR3: TGTGCCAGCACAAACCGCCCCGGGGGCAATCAGCCCCAGCATTTT. It codes for CASTNRPGGNQPQHF. Complete variable domain (other parts from reference TRBV2 and TRBJ1-5): EPEVTQTPSHQVTQMGQEVILRCVPISNHLYFYWYRQILGQKVEFLVSFYNNEISEKSEIFDDQFSVERPDGSNFTLKIRSTKLEDSAMYFCASTNRPGGNQPQHFGDGTRLSIL.

This chain connects TRBV18 to TRBJ2-5, with D uncertain. The V and J ends lost 3 bases and 2 bases respectively, with 7 bases between them. From germline, CDR1 is KGHSH and CDR2 LQKENI. The CDR3 has 13 residues. In nucleotides, the CDR3 is TGTGCCAGCTCACCTGACAAACAAGAGACCCAGTACTTC. It codes for CASSPDKQETQYF.

The V gene is TRBV5-8, the J gene TRBJ1-2; D is perhaps TRBD1 (6 bases). The CDR3 is 13 amino acids. Germline V gene lookup returns CDR1 SGHTS and CDR2 YDEGEE. V gave up 6 bases and J gave up 2 bases, with 11 bases separating them. The CDR3 DNA reads TGTGCCAGCACTCCCGACAGGAACTATGGCTACACCTTC. It specifies CASTPDRNYGYTF.